These T cell receptor beta chains were read from a single sample in a study of blood T cell repertoires in COVID-19. Sequencing was performed with immunoSEQ multiplex PCR; in TCRdb, only in-frame clones are kept and a portion is missing. The data show 300,000 to 400,000 clones, with over 75% seen just once and 0.95% to 1% held by the top ten. Material: PBMCs or T cells enriched from blood (not recorded which). Source of these receptors: a woman in her 30s with acute COVID-19. Both conserved end residues are part of each CDR3. The D gene is left open where the match is weak. Size is omitted from some rows. Given values are once, few, many or a class for expanded clones.

v_call,clone_size,d_call,j_call,cdr3_nt,cdr3_aa
TRBV3-1/TRBV3-2,NA,NA,TRBJ1-6,TGTGCCAGCAGCCAAAGCGTTAGCTCCTATAATTCACCCCTCCACTTT,CASSQSVSSYNSPLHF
TRBV5-1,once,TRBD1,TRBJ1-1,TGCGCCAGCAGTTTCCGGGACAGGGGCACTGAAGCTTTCTTT,CASSFRDRGTEAFF
TRBV7-8,NA,NA,TRBJ1-1,TGTGCCAGCAGCGACGACGGGAGACAAGACACTGAAGCTTTCTTT,CASSDDGRQDTEAFF
TRBV7-2,NA,TRBD1,TRBJ1-4,TGTGCCAGCAGCCTCTTCTCCGGGACAGGGTGGGCGGATGAAAAACTGTTTTTT,CASSLFSGTGWADEKLFF
TRBV5-5,once,NA,TRBJ2-7,TGTGCCAGCAGCTTGGGCCAGGGTTTCTCCTACGAGCAGTACTTC,CASSLGQGFSYEQYF
TRBV7-2,few,TRBD1,TRBJ1-2,TGTGCCAGCAGCTTTCCCGGACTTCAGGGGGGTGGCTACACCTTC,CASSFPGLQGGGYTF
TRBV7-3,NA,TRBD2,TRBJ2-1,TGTGCCAGCAGCTTAATAGCGGGGGTCGACAATGAGCAGTTCTTC,CASSLIAGVDNEQFF
TRBV5-1,NA,TRBD1,TRBJ2-7,TGCGCCAGCAGCTTGGTCGGACAGGGGTTCAACGAGCAGTACTTC,CASSLVGQGFNEQYF
TRBV12-3/TRBV12-4,NA,NA,TRBJ2-7,TGTGCCAGCAGTTCCCAACCGGGGGAGCAGTACTTC,CASSSQPGEQYF
TRBV10-1,NA,NA,TRBJ2-3,TGCGCCAGCAGTGAGTCGCCGGCTAGCGCGCAGTATTTT,CASSESPASAQYF
TRBV2,NA,TRBD2,TRBJ2-1,TGTGCCAGCAGTGTTGAGCGGGGGGGCGGCAATGAGCAGTTCTTC,CASSVERGGGNEQFF
TRBV5-1,NA,TRBD1,TRBJ2-4,TGCGCCAGCAGCTGGGAACCCGGGACAGGGCTAGCCAAAAACATTCAGTACTTC,CASSWEPGTGLAKNIQYF
TRBV27,once,TRBD1,TRBJ2-7,TGTGCCAGCAGTTCGACGCCCCTCGGGACAGGGGGTTACTTC,CASSSTPLGTGGYF
TRBV7-9,NA,TRBD1,TRBJ1-5,TGTGCCAGCAGCTTAGCCCTCCGGCAGGGGGGCAATCAGCCCCAGCATTTT,CASSLALRQGGNQPQHF
TRBV24-1,NA,NA,TRBJ2-2,TGTGCCACCAGGGAGCGGGCTGACACCGGGGAGCTGTTTTTT,CATRERADTGELFF
TRBV4-1,once,NA,TRBJ1-1,TGCGCCAGCAGCCAAGATCCAGGGCTGTATGGGCTGAACACTGAAGCTTTCTTT,CASSQDPGLYGLNTEAFF
TRBV25-1,NA,TRBD1,TRBJ2-1,TGTGCCAGCGGAAGAAACACAGGGGCTATTCAGAACAATGAGCAGTTCTTC,CASGRNTGAIQNNEQFF
TRBV4-1,few,TRBD2,TRBJ2-1,TGCGCCAGCAGCCAAGCGGGCCCCGGGACTAGCTTTATCGGTGAGCAGTTCTTC,CASSQAGPGTSFIGEQFF
TRBV4-1,NA,NA,TRBJ2-7,TGCGCCAGCAGCCCGGGTTTAGGGGGGGAAATCTCCTACGAGCAGTACTTC,CASSPGLGGEISYEQYF
TRBV7-9,NA,TRBD1,TRBJ1-6,TGTGCCAGCAGCAAAACCATCACAGGGGCCTTTAATTCACCCCTCCACTTT,CASSKTITGAFNSPLHF
TRBV6-5,NA,TRBD1,TRBJ2-7,TGTGCCAGCAGTTACCGGGACAGGAACGAGCAGTACTTC,CASSYRDRNEQYF
TRBV7-2,NA,NA,TRBJ2-7,TGTGCCAGCAGCTTAGATCCCCCGAGCGAGCAGTACTTC,CASSLDPPSEQYF
TRBV11-3,NA,NA,TRBJ2-7,TGTGCCAGCAGCTTAGAAGTAGACAGCCAGCAGTACTTC,CASSLEVDSQQYF
TRBV27,NA,NA,TRBJ1-5,TGTGCCAGCAGTTTAAGGGGGAATAGCAATCAGCCCCAGCATTTT,CASSLRGNSNQPQHF